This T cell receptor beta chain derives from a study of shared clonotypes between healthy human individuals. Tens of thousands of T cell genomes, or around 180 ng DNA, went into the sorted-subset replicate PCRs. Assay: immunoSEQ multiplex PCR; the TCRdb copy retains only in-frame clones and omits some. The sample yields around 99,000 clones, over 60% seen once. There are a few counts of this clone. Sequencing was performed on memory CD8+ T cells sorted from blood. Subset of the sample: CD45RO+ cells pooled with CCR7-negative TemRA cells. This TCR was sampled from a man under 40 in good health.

In DNA, the CDR3 is TGTGCCAGCAGCTCCACTAGCGGCCCTCGGTACTTC. It yields the protein CASSSTSGPRYF. V gene TRBV13 combines with J gene TRBJ2-7; TRBD2 agrees at 8 bases. There are 12 residues in the CDR3. The V gene's germline CDR1 is PRHDT and CDR2 FYEKMQ (reference sequence). The V and J ends lost 4 bases and 12 bases, in that order; junction bases with no gene match: 8.